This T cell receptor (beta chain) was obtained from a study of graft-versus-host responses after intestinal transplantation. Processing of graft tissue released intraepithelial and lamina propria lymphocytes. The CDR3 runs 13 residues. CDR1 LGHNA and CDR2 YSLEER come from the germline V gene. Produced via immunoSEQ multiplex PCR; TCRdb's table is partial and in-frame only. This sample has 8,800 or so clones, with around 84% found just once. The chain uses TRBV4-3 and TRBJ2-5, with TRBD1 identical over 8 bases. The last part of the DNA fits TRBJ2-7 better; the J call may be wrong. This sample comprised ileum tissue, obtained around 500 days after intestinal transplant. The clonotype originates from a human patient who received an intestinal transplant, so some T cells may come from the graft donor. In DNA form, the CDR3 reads TGCGCCAGCAGCCCGACAGGGGACCACGAGCAGTACTTC. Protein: CASSPTGDHEQYF.